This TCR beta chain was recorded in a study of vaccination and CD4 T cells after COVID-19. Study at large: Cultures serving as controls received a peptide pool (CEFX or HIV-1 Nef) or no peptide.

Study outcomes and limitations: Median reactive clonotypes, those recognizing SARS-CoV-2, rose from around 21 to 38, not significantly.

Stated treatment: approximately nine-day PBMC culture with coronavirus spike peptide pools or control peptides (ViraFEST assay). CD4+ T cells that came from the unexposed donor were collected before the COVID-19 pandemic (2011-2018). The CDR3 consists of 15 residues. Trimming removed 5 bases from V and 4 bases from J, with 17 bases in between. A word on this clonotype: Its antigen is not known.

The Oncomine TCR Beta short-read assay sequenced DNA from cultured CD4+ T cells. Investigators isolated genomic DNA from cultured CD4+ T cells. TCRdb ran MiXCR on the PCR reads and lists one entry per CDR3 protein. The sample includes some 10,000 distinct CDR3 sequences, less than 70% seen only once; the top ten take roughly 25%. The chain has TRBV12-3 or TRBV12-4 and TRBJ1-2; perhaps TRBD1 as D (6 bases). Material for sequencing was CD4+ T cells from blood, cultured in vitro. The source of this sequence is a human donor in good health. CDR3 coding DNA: TGTGCCAGCAGTAACCGAAGGGGGGCGTTCTATGGCTACACCTTC. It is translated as CASSNRRGAFYGYTF.